A selection of T cell receptor beta chains follows, all from one sample in a study of T-cell memory formation after mild COVID-19. A single record per CDR3 protein comes from TCRdb applying MiXCR to the 5' RACE reads. The sample records about 280,000 distinct CDR3 sequences, approximately 8.4% being singletons. The source material was PBMCs or a T cell subset sorted from them (not recorded which). Source of these receptors: a man aged 18 to 35 who had mild COVID-19 (a few samples of this study predate the infection). Cell type and time point are not known. Both conserved end residues are part of each CDR3. The order of the fields is V gene, J gene, D gene, clone size, CDR3 protein, CDR3 DNA. D genes are given only for firm matches. Size values are once, few and many counts, or a class for expanded clones, and some rows have none.

>TRBV5-1|TRBJ2-3|.|.
CARVKDTQYF
TGCGCCAGGGTGAAAGATACGCAGTATTTT
>TRBV7-6|TRBJ2-2|.|.
CASSPRPEGRWGTGELFF
TGTGCCAGCAGCCCCCGCCCTGAGGGCAGGTGGGGCACCGGGGAGCTGTTTTTT
>TRBV5-6|TRBJ2-1|.|.
CASSLVISGYNEQFF
TGTGCCAGCAGCTTGGTTATTAGCGGCTACAATGAGCAGTTCTTC
>TRBV27|TRBJ2-1|TRBD2|few
CASHRLAGGREQFF
TGTGCCAGCCATCGACTAGCGGGGGGGCGCGAGCAGTTCTTC
>TRBV7-6|TRBJ1-1|.|few
CASSFRAGTEAFF
TGTGCCAGCAGCTTTAGGGCGGGCACTGAAGCTTTCTTT
>TRBV5-1|TRBJ1-2|.|.
CASSSNRDGGGYTF
TGCGCCAGCAGCTCTAACAGGGACGGCGGAGGCTACACCTTC
>TRBV5-5|TRBJ2-7|.|.
CASSPTLGPYEQYF
TGTGCCAGCAGCCCTACGCTTGGACCCTACGAGCAGTACTTC
>TRBV12-3/TRBV12-4|TRBJ2-1|.|few
CASSLEGSVEQFF
TGTGCCAGCAGTTTAGAAGGGAGTGTCGAGCAGTTCTTC
>TRBV15|TRBJ2-3|.|once
CATRPGRESDTQYF
TGTGCCACCAGGCCCGGCAGGGAATCAGATACGCAGTATTTT
>TRBV6-2/TRBV6-3|TRBJ2-5|TRBD1|few
CASQDRHQMSGTQYF
TGTGCCAGCCAGGACAGGCACCAAATGTCGGGGACCCAGTACTTC
>TRBV5-1|TRBJ2-2|.|many
CASSFTAADFGELFF
TGCGCCAGCAGCTTTACAGCCGCTGATTTCGGGGAGCTGTTTTTT
>TRBV12-3/TRBV12-4|TRBJ2-4|TRBD1|many
CASRAGQGNNIQYF
TGTGCCAGCAGGGCGGGACAGGGGAACAACATTCAGTACTTC
>TRBV28|TRBJ1-5|.|.
CASSSRASNQPQHF
TGTGCCAGCAGTTCCCGGGCTAGCAATCAGCCCCAGCATTTT
>TRBV5-1|TRBJ2-5|.|many
CASSLAGTAEETQYF
TGCGCCAGCAGCTTGGCCGGGACGGCAGAAGAGACCCAGTACTTC
>TRBV12-3/TRBV12-4|TRBJ2-3|.|.
CASSPEGIGTDTQYF
TGTGCCAGCAGTCCTGAAGGTATCGGCACAGATACGCAGTATTTT
>TRBV20-1|TRBJ2-1|TRBD2|few
CSARTRGGAGSYNEQFF
TGCAGTGCTAGAACCCGCGGGGGGGCGGGATCCTACAATGAGCAGTTCTTC
>TRBV5-6|TRBJ1-6|.|few
CASSLTTVVNSPLHF
TGTGCCAGCAGCTTGACAACGGTAGTGAATTCACCCCTCCACTTT
>TRBV11-2|TRBJ2-2|TRBD1|few
CASSLAWDRGTNTGELFF
TGTGCCAGCAGCTTAGCCTGGGACAGGGGAACGAACACCGGGGAGCTGTTTTTT
>TRBV7-9|TRBJ2-7|TRBD2|few
CASSYRGGEYSYEQYF
TGTGCCAGCAGCTACCGCGGGGGGGAGTACTCCTACGAGCAGTACTTC
>TRBV7-9|TRBJ1-1|.|few
CASSLARSAPNTEAFF
TGTGCCAGCAGCTTAGCGAGGTCAGCACCGAACACTGAAGCTTTCTTT